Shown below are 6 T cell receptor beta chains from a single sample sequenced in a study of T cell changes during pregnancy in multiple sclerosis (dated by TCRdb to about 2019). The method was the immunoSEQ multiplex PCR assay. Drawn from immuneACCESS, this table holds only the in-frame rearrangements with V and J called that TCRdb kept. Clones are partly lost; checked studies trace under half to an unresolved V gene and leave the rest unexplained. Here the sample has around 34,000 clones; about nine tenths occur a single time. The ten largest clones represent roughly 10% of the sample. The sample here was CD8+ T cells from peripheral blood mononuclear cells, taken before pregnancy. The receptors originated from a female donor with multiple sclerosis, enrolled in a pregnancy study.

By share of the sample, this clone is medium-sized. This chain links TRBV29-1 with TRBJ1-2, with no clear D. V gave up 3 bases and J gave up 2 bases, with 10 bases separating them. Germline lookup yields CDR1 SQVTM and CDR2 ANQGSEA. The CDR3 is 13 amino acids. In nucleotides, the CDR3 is TGCAGCGTTGAGAGCGAGGAGAACTATGGCTACACCTTC. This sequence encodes CSVESEENYGYTF.

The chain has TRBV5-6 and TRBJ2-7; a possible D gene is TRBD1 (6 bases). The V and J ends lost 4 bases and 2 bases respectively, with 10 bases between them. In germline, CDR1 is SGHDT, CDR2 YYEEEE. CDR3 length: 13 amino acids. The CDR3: CASSVGHPYEQYF. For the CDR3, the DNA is TGTGCCAGCAGCGTGGGACATCCCTACGAGCAGTACTTC.

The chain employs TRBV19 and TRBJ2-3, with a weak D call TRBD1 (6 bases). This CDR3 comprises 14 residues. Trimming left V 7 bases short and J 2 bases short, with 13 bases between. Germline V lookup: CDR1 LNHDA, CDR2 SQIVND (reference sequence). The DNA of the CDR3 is TGTGCCAGTACAGGGGCAGAGGTCACAGATACGCAGTATTTT. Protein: CASTGAEVTDTQYF.

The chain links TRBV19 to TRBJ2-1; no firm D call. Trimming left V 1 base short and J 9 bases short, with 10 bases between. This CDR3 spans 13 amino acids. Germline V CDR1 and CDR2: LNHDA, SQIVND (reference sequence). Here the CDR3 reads CASSIAQSSEQFF. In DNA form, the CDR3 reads TGTGCCAGTAGTATAGCGCAGTCCTCTGAGCAGTTCTTC. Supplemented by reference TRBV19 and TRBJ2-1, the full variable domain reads DGGITQSPKYLFRKEGQNVTLSCEQNLNHDAMYWYRQDPGQGLRLIYYSQIVNDFQKGDIAEGYSVSREKKESFPLTVTSAQKNPTAFYLCASSIAQSSEQFFGPGTRLTVL.

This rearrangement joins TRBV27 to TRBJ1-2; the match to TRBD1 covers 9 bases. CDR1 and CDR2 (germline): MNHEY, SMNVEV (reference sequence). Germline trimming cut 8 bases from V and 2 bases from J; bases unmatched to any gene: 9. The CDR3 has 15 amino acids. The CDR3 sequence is CASRQGTGRNYGYTF. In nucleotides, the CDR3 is TGTGCCAGCCGTCAAGGGACAGGGAGAAACTATGGCTACACCTTC.

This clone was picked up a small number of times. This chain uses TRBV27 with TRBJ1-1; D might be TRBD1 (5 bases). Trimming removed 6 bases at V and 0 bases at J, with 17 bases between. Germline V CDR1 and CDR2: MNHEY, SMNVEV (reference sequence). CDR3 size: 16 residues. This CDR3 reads CASSPPLGALNTEAFF. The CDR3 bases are TGTGCCAGCAGCCCCCCGTTAGGGGCCCTGAACACTGAAGCTTTCTTT.